The present TCR beta chain was sequenced within a study of blood T cell repertoires in COVID-19. The CDR3 runs to 18 residues. Germline CDR1 and CDR2: KGHSH and LQKENI. V lost 5 bases, J lost 7 bases, and 27 bases lay in between. The table came from immunoSEQ multiplex PCR; TCRdb's copy has only in-frame clones and leaves some out. The sample includes some 300,000 clones, nearly 90% of them seen just once. Cohorts were assigned according to the clinical history that participants reported. The chain employs TRBV18 and TRBJ1-3; tentatively, D is TRBD1 (5 bases). This clonotype was obtained from a young woman who had recovered from COVID-19. Source material: PBMCs or T cells enriched from blood (not recorded which). For the CDR3, the DNA is TGTGCCAGCTCATCACGAGGATCGACAGTGCACGCACGGAACACCATATATTTT. This gives the protein CASSSRGSTVHARNTIYF.